This T cell receptor (beta chain) is from a study of blood T cells in healthy people across ages. Points from the study as a whole: In the absence of known donor CMV status, changes in expanded clonotypes were possibly confounded. One million T cells yielded diversity estimates that were considered underestimates.

As for this clonotype: Antigen unknown.

The authors ran a second PCR of 7 to 11 cycles using a sample-barcoded 5' primer and a J-beta primer mix. TCRdb reprocessed the 5' RACE reads with MiXCR, giving one entry per CDR3 protein. The sample consists of about 930,000 distinct CDR3 sequences, about 27% of them appearing once. They isolated at least 7 million PBMCs from each sample. Germline CDR1 reads SGHNT; CDR2 reads YYREEE (reference sequence). The CDR3 length is 16 residues. Trimming left V 0 bases short and J 0 bases short, with 10 bases between. This sample was also put to use in a study of T cells of mothers and their children. From that report: Unrelated pairs and related pairs have their TCR recombination output shaped similarly by thymic selection.

The TCR sequence derives from a woman between 40 and 55 years old in good health. The sample taken for sequencing was blood. The chain uses TRBV5-4 and TRBJ1-3; D is unclear. The CDR3 loop is CASSLDAATSGNTIYF. DNA of the CDR3: TGTGCCAGCAGCTTGGACGCAGCAACCTCTGGAAACACCATATATTTT.